This TCR beta chain is from a study of metastatic and nonmetastatic thyroid tumors. Across the whole study: Repertoire comparison spanned blood and tumor or nodule tissue of malignant and benign thyroid patients.

All patients were untreated before thyroid surgery. With MiXCR, TCRdb reprocessed the PCR reads. The sample has some 9,900 clones; under 35% are singletons. As to this clone: The CDR3 ends on some other residue instead of the conserved phenylalanine or tryptophan, so this is likely a read error. The limits of the CDR3 on the DNA are not certain, so only TCRdb's listed CDR3 is given.

Germline assignment: CDR1 SGHNT and CDR2 YYREEE (reference sequence). The CDR3 extends over 15 residues, inclusive of both ends. The sequenced sample consisted of tumor tissue. The rearrangement uses TRBV5-4 and TRBJ2-7. The source is a female donor with papillary thyroid cancer or a benign thyroid nodule (not recorded which). Some clones in this sample may be carry-over from other donors' samples. CDR3 amino acids: CASSPSLDEVYEHYL.